The 30 T cell receptor beta chains below come from one sample, sequenced in a study of metastatic and nonmetastatic thyroid tumors. Treatment of any kind had been given to no patient before thyroid surgery. TCRdb ran MiXCR on the PCR reads. The sample lists over 25,000 clones, 18% occurring once. Sequenced input: blood. Source of these receptors: a female donor with papillary thyroid cancer or a benign thyroid nodule (not recorded which). Some clones in this sample may be carry-over from other donors' samples.

V usage is TRBV5-1 and J usage is TRBJ1-1, with D possibly being TRBD1 (5 bases). CDR3 length equals 15 residues. Germline CDR1 SGHRS, CDR2 YFSETQ. Trimming took off 3 bases at V and 3 bases at J, with 15 bases between the two ends. The CDR3 spells CASSSRGRSDTEAFF. The CDR3 bases are TGCGCCAGCAGCTCGAGGGGCCGCTCGGACACTGAAGCTTTCTTT.

This clone is deemed medium-sized (0.01 to 0.1%). This chain links TRBV28 with TRBJ2-7, with TRBD1 matching over 11 bases. CDR1 is MDHEN and CDR2 is SYDVKM in the germline V gene. Trimming took 6 bases from V and 3 from J; bases not matched to a gene: 7. CDR3 size: 15 residues. CDR3 nucleotides: TGTGCCAGCAGCCCTTTGGGGACAGGGGGCTACGAGCAGTACTTC. Translating gives CASSPLGTGGYEQYF.

For this clone: Other DNA sequences from this sample encode an identical CDR3 as well. This rearrangement joins TRBV4-1 to TRBJ2-3; 13 bases map to TRBD2. Trimming cost V 1 base and J 4 bases; bases outside gene matches: 5. CDR1 and CDR2 from the germline V gene are MGHRA and YSYEKL. This CDR3 is built from 17 residues. The CDR3 region is CASSQARLAGGPDTQYF. CDR3 DNA sequence: TGCGCCAGCAGCCAAGCCCGACTAGCGGGGGGTCCAGATACGCAGTATTTT.

Comments on this clone: This may stem from a read error, because a much larger clone lies one nucleotide away. The same CDR3 is also encoded by other DNA sequences in this sample. The CDR3 DNA is TGTGCCAGCAGCTTGGGGCAGGGCGATAGCTACACGTTC. This gives the protein CASSLGQGDSYTF. The chain uses TRBV7-6 and TRBJ1-2; maybe TRBD1 (5 bases). The CDR3 covers 13 residues. Per germline, CDR1 SGHVS and CDR2 FNYEAQ.

The V gene is TRBV12-3 or TRBV12-4, the J gene TRBJ2-7; D gene ambiguous. V gave up 7 bases and J gave up 4 bases, with 8 bases separating them. The CDR3 is made up of 11 amino acids. CDR3 in DNA: TGTGCCAGCACCCCCAAGTACGAGCAGTACTTC. Residues: CASTPKYEQYF.

This clone was seen at least ten times. The chain joins TRBV29-1 to TRBJ2-1; 7 bases are shared with TRBD1. V was pared by 0 bases and J by 8 bases, with 7 bases of the junction left unmatched. The CDR3 totals 14 residues. Germline V gene lookup returns CDR1 SQVTM and CDR2 ANQGSEA. CDR3 sequence reads: CSVEDSTGADEQFF. CDR3 DNA: TGCAGCGTTGAAGATAGCACAGGGGCCGATGAGCAGTTCTTC.

A few counts support this clone. The CDR3 DNA is TGTGCCAGCAGTTTAGACACAGCTAACTATGGCTACACCTTC. It codes for CASSLDTANYGYTF. This chain joins TRBV12-3 or TRBV12-4 and TRBJ1-2; D unresolved. Trimming stripped 1 base from V and 0 bases from J, with 6 bases between. This CDR3 has 14 residues.

This clone was counted many times. The CDR3 DNA is TGTGCCAGCTCGTCGGACAGGGTCGGGAATCAGCCCCAGCATTTT. Protein sequence: CASSSDRVGNQPQHF. The chain joins TRBV18 to TRBJ1-5; 8 positions agree with TRBD1. CDR1 and CDR2 (germline): KGHSH, LQKENI. Trimming at V came to 6 bases and at J to 4 bases, leaving 8 bases not matched to a gene. The CDR3 has 15 residues.

This clone was seen ten or more times. This chain links TRBV6-1 with TRBJ2-3; 7 bases agree with TRBD1. The V gene's germline CDR1 is MNHNS and CDR2 SASEGT. Trimming at V came to 4 bases and at J to 2 bases, leaving 15 bases not matched to a gene. The CDR3 is made up of 18 amino acids. The CDR3 region has the DNA TGTGCCAGCAGTGCTCGACAGGGAGCCCCTAGGGACACAGATACGCAGTATTTT. Amino acids: CASSARQGAPRDTDTQYF.

This rearrangement joins TRBV20-1 to TRBJ1-1; TRBD1 agrees at 9 bases. Trimming cost V 2 bases and J 0 bases; bases outside gene matches: 19. CDR3 size: 20 residues. The germline CDR1 and CDR2 sequences are DFQATT and SNEGSKA (reference sequence). The CDR3 nucleotides are TGCAGTGCTAGATATCCGCGTCCTACGGACAGGGGCAATATGAACACTGAAGCTTTCTTT. This sequence encodes CSARYPRPTDRGNMNTEAFF.

The table lists this clone with many counts. The J gene is TRBJ1-1, the V gene TRBV7-9, with D unclear. CDR1 SEHNR and CDR2 FQNEAQ come from the germline V gene (reference sequence). V lost 7 bases to trimming and J lost 0 bases, with 12 bases between them. The CDR3 is made up of 14 amino acids. DNA for the CDR3: TGTGCCAGCACTACCACCCATTTGAACACTGAAGCTTTCTTT. It is translated as CASTTTHLNTEAFF.

This clone was found a few times. V gene TRBV28 combines with J gene TRBJ1-2, with TRBD1 matching 10 bases. J gave up 6 bases and V 5 bases, and 6 bases lay outside the gene matches. CDR3 length: 14 residues. CDR1 MDHEN and CDR2 SYDVKM come from the germline V gene. CDR3 sequence: CASSERDRGNGYTF. The CDR3 coding sequence is TGTGCCAGCAGTGAACGGGACAGGGGAAATGGCTACACCTTC.

This clone was found many times. The V gene is TRBV2, the J gene TRBJ1-1; D gene uncertain. Trimming took off 8 bases at V and 0 bases at J, with 10 bases between the two ends. The CDR3 totals 13 residues. Per the germline V gene, CDR1 is SNHLY and CDR2 is FYNNEI. CDR3 coding DNA: TGTGCCAGCTGGGTGAGCGTGAACACTGAAGCTTTCTTT. Translated: CASWVSVNTEAFF.

This clone was found many times. The genes are TRBV6-4 and TRBJ2-1; 13 bases agree with TRBD2. This CDR3 is built from 16 residues. In germline, CDR1 is MRHNA, CDR2 SNTAGT. Germline trimming cut 6 bases from V and 9 bases from J; bases unmatched to any gene: 11. The CDR3 nucleotides are TGTGCCAGCAGACTAGCGGGAGGGCCCAGTGGGGGTGAGCAGTTCTTC. Its translation is CASRLAGGPSGGEQFF.

This clone has only a few counts. The J gene is TRBJ2-1, the V gene TRBV7-2, with 9 bases aligning to TRBD2. From germline, CDR1 is SGHTA and CDR2 FQGNSA. V shed 3 bases and J 10 bases; nucleotides not matched to a gene: 7. This CDR3 spans 14 amino acids. CDR3 DNA: TGTGCCAGCAGCTTGGCGGGAGGGGGGAGGGAGCAGTTCTTC. Protein sequence: CASSLAGGGREQFF.

This clone is judged medium-sized (0.01 to 0.1%). V is TRBV12-3 or TRBV12-4 and J is TRBJ1-2, with 12 bases matching TRBD1. The CDR3 sequence is 16 residues long. V trimming: 7 bases; J trimming: 4 bases; junction bases outside the gene matches: 10. The CDR3 sequence: CASTWGQGALSYGYTF. The CDR3 nucleotides read TGTGCCAGCACCTGGGGACAGGGGGCTCTTAGCTATGGCTACACCTTC.

Details on this clone: A much larger clonotype is one base distant, so this may be a read error. This sample also contains other DNA sequences that code for the same CDR3. The V and J genes are TRBV18 and TRBJ2-3; D is perhaps TRBD1 (5 bases). This CDR3 spans 15 amino acids. Germline V gene lookup returns CDR1 KGHSH and CDR2 LQKENI. The CDR3 region has the DNA TGTGCCGGCTCACCCGGTCCCGACAGCTCGGATACGCAGTATTTT. Translated: CAGSPGPDSSDTQYF.

The rearrangement uses TRBV5-1 and TRBJ2-2; 8 positions match TRBD1. The CDR3 contains 15 residues. Germline lookup yields CDR1 SGHRS and CDR2 YFSETQ. J gave up 4 bases and V 0 bases, and 2 bases lay outside the gene matches. Here the CDR3 DNA reads TGCGCCAGCAGCTTGGCCACAGGGGGCACCGGGGAGCTGTTTTTT. Its protein product is CASSLATGGTGELFF.

This clone was recorded at least ten times. The chain links TRBV7-9 to TRBJ2-7; D possibly corresponds to TRBD1 (6 bases). The V end lost 3 bases, the J end lost 2 bases, and 8 bases lay between the germline ends. The CDR3 runs to 13 residues. Per germline, CDR1 SEHNR and CDR2 FQNEAQ (reference sequence). The CDR3 DNA reads TGTGCCAGCAGCTTGGACAGAGCCTACGAGCAGTACTTC. Its protein is CASSLDRAYEQYF.

This rearrangement joins TRBV7-3 to TRBJ2-1; 10 nucleotides agree with TRBD2. The V segment lost 4 bases and the J segment 8 bases; nucleotides outside the gene matches: 14. CDR1 is SGHTA, CDR2 FQGTGA, per germline. The CDR3 loop spans 17 amino acids. The CDR3 sequence is CASSSGTSVGGLDEQFF. The DNA for the CDR3 is TGTGCCAGCAGCTCTGGGACTAGCGTGGGGGGGCTGGATGAGCAGTTCTTC.

This clone came up many times. The chain employs TRBV5-6 and TRBJ1-1, with TRBD1 matching 8 bases. Unmatched junction bases numbered 3, after V lost 4 bases and J lost 1 base. The CDR3 length is 14 residues. Germline V gene lookup returns CDR1 SGHDT and CDR2 YYEEEE. DNA of the CDR3: TGTGCCAGCAGCCGGGGACAGGAGAACACTGAAGCTTTCTTT. As protein: CASSRGQENTEAFF.

This clone was detected ten times or more. The CDR3 DNA is TGTGCCAGCAGTCGCGGGAGGGTTCAAGAGACCCAGTACTTC. Translation: CASSRGRVQETQYF. The rearrangement uses TRBV12-3 or TRBV12-4 and TRBJ2-5; 9 bases fit TRBD2. V trimming: 5 bases; J trimming: 2 bases; junction bases outside the gene matches: 3. The CDR3 covers 14 residues.

This chain connects TRBV11-2 to TRBJ2-1, with 10 bases matching TRBD2. This CDR3 has 17 residues. Germline CDR1 SGHAT, CDR2 FQNNGV. CDR3 bases: TGTGCAGGAAGCCTTACCCCTAGCGGGAGCTCCTACAATGAGCAGTTCTTC. Translation: CAGSLTPSGSSYNEQFF.

This clone has at least ten counts. J is TRBJ1-1 and V is TRBV5-8; D unclear. V lost 4 bases to trimming and J lost 6 bases, with 16 bases between them. Germline-derived CDR1 and CDR2 are SGHTS and YDEGEE. This CDR3 comprises 14 residues. The CDR3 DNA follows: TGTGCCAGCAGCCCGCCTCGCCTTGGCGCTGAAGCTTTCTTT. Translated, it gives CASSPPRLGAEAFF.

V usage is TRBV11-1 and J usage is TRBJ2-2; tentative D call: TRBD1 (6 bases). The CDR3 runs to 16 residues. Trimming left V 6 bases short and J 1 base short, with 15 bases between. Germline CDR1 is SGHAT and CDR2 is FQDESV (reference sequence). The CDR3 is CASRRAYRENTGELFF. The DNA of the CDR3 is TGTGCCAGCAGACGAGCCTACAGGGAGAACACCGGGGAGCTGTTTTTT.

This clone was counted only a few times. Different DNA sequences within this sample yield the same CDR3. This chain uses TRBV24-1 with TRBJ2-3; TRBD2 might be the D (6 bases). CDR3 length: 16 residues. From germline, CDR1 is KGHDR and CDR2 SFDVKD. V lost 9 bases and J 2 bases, leaving 20 bases between the germline ends. This CDR3 is CATGRGGKGNTDTQYF. CDR3 DNA sequence: TGTGCCACCGGTCGAGGCGGGAAGGGTAACACAGATACGCAGTATTTT.

In this sample, this clone turned up many times. This rearrangement joins TRBV24-1 to TRBJ2-3; the match to TRBD2 covers 7 bases. This CDR3 contains 15 residues. J gave up 6 bases and V 4 bases, and 9 bases lay outside the gene matches. Germline CDR1 is KGHDR and CDR2 is SFDVKD. This CDR3 is CATSDPGLEGDTQYF. Here the CDR3 DNA reads TGTGCCACCAGTGACCCCGGACTAGAAGGGGATACGCAGTATTTT.

Points on this clone: A much larger clonotype is one base distant, so this may be a read error. This chain joins TRBV5-4 and TRBJ1-5; unclear D gene. Trimming stripped 2 bases from V and 4 bases from J, with 10 bases between. The germline V gene has CDR1 SGHNT and CDR2 YYREEE (reference sequence). This CDR3 is built from 14 residues. The CDR3 sequence: CASSLKGINQPQHF. CDR3 sequence (DNA): TGTGCCAGCAGCTTAAAGGGAATTAATCAGCCCCAGCATTTT. The full variable domain, its missing parts supplied by reference TRBV5-4 and TRBJ1-5, is ETGVTQSPTHLIKTRGQQVTLRCSSQSGHNTVSWYQQALGQGPQFIFQYYREEENGRGNFPPRFSGLQFPNYSSELNVNALELDDSALYLCASSLKGINQPQHFGDGTRLSIL.

This clone came up many times. V and J are TRBV30 and TRBJ2-7; 11 nucleotides align to TRBD2. Germline lookup yields CDR1 GTSNPN and CDR2 SVGIG (reference sequence). CDR3 length: 13 amino acids. J was trimmed by 7 bases and V by 2 bases; bases with no gene match: 4. The CDR3 here is CAWSLAGGGEQYF. Here the CDR3 DNA reads TGTGCCTGGAGTCTAGCGGGAGGTGGAGAGCAGTACTTC. Full variable domain (remainder filled in from reference TRBV30 and TRBJ2-7): SQTIHQWPATLVQPVGSPLSLECTVEGTSNPNLYWYRQAAGRGLQLLFYSVGIGQISSEVPQNLSASRPQDRQFILSSKKLLLSDSGFYLCAWSLAGGGEQYFGPGTRLTVT.

This clone was counted at least ten times. This chain joins TRBV12-5 and TRBJ1-2; D is unclear. Per germline, CDR1 LGHNT and CDR2 FRNRAP. V lost 1 base, J lost 1 base, and 1 base lay in between. CDR3 length: 12 residues. In nucleotides, the CDR3 is TGTGCTAGTGGTTTGGGTAACTATGGCTACACCTTC. It translates to CASGLGNYGYTF.